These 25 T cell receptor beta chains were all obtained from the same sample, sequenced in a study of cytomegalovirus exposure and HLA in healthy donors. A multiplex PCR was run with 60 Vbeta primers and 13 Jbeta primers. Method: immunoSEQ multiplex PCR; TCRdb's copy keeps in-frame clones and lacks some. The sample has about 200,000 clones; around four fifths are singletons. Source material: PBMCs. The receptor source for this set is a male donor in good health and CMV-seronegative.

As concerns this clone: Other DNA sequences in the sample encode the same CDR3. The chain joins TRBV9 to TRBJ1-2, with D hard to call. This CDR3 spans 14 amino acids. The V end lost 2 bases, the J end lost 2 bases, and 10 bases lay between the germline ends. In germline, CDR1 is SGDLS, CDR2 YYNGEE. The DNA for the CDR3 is TGTGCCAGCAGCGTGGGCGACACAAACTATGGCTACACCTTC. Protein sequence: CASSVGDTNYGYTF.

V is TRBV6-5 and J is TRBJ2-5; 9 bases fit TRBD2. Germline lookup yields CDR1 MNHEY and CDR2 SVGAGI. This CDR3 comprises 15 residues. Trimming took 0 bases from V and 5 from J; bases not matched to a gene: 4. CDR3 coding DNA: TGTGCCAGCAGTTACTCGACTAGCGGAGGCGAGACCCAGTACTTC. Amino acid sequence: CASSYSTSGGETQYF.

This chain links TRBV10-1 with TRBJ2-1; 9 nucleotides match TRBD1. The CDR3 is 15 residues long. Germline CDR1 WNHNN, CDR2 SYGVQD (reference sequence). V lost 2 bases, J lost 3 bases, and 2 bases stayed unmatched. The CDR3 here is CASSEDRGDYNEQFF. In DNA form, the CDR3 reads TGCGCCAGCAGTGAGGACAGGGGGGACTACAATGAGCAGTTCTTC.

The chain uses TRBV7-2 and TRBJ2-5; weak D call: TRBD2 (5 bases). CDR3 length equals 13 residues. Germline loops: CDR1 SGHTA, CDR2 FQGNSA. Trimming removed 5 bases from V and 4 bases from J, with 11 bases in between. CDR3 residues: CASSDGVTETQYF. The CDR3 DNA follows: TGTGCCAGCAGCGACGGGGTAACAGAGACCCAGTACTTC. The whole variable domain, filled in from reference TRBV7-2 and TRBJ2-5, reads GAGVSQSPSNKVTEKGKDVELRCDPISGHTALYWYRQSLGQGLEFLIYFQGNSAPDKSGLPSDRFSAERTGGSVSTLTIQRTQQEDSAVYLCASSDGVTETQYFGPGTRLLVL.

This CDR3 is CASSPHLDRVDEQYF. CDR3 coding DNA: TGTGCCAGCTCACCTCACCTGGACAGGGTCGACGAGCAGTACTTC. The rearrangement joins TRBV18 to TRBJ2-7; 8 bases line up with TRBD1. This CDR3 has 15 residues. V lost 3 bases to trimming and J lost 5 bases; unmatched junction nucleotides: 9. Germline V gene lookup returns CDR1 KGHSH and CDR2 LQKENI.

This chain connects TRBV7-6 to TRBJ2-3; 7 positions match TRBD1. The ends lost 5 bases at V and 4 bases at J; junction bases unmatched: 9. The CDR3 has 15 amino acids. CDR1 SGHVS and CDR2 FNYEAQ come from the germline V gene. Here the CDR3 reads CASSREQGLADTQYF. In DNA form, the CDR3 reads TGTGCCAGCAGCCGCGAACAGGGGTTGGCAGATACGCAGTATTTT.

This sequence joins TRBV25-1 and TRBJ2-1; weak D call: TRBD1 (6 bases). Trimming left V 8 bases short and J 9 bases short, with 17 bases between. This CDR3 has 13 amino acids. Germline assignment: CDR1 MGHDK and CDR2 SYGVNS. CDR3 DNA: TGTGCCAGCCAGGGGATCTACGTCAGTGAGCAGTTCTTC. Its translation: CASQGIYVSEQFF.

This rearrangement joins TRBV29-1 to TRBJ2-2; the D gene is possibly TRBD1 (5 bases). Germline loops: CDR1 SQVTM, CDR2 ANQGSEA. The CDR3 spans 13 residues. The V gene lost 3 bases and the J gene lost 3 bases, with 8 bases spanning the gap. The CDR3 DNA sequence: TGCAGCGTTGATACAGGCGACACCGGGGAGCTGTTTTTT. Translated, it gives CSVDTGDTGELFF.

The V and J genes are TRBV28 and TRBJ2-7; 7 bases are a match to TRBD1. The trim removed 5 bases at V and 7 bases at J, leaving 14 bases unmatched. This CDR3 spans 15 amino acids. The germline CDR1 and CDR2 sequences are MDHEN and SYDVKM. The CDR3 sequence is CASSIPGQLSNEQYF. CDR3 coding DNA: TGTGCCAGCAGTATACCGGGACAGTTGAGCAATGAGCAGTACTTC.

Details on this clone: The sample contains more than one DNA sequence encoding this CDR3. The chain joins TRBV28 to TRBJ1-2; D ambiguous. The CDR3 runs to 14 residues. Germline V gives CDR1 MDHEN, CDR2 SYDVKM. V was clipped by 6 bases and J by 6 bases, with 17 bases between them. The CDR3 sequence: CASREGAEVHGYTF. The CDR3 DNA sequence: TGTGCCAGCAGAGAGGGAGCGGAGGTTCATGGCTACACCTTC.

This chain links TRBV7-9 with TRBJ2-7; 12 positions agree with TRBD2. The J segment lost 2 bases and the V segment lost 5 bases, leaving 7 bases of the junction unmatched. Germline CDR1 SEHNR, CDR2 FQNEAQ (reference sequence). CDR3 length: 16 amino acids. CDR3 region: CASSATGLAGTYEQYF. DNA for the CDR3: TGTGCCAGCAGCGCGACGGGACTAGCGGGTACCTACGAGCAGTACTTC.

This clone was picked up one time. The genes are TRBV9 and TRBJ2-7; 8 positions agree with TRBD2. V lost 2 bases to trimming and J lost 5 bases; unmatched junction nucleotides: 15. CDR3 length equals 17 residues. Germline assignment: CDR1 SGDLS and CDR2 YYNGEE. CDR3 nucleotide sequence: TGTGCCAGCAGCGTGGATCCCCTAACGGGGGGGCGAGACGAGCAGTACTTC. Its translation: CASSVDPLTGGRDEQYF.

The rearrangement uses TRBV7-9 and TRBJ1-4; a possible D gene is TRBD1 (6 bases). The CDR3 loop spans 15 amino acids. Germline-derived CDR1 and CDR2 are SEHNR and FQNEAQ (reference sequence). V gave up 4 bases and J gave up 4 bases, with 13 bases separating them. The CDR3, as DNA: TGTGCCAGCAGCTATCTCCGGACAGATAATGAAAAACTGTTTTTT. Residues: CASSYLRTDNEKLFF.

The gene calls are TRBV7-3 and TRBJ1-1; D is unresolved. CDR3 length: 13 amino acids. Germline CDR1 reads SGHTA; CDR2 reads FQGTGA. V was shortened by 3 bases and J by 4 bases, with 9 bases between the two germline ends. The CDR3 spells CASSFRDTTEAFF. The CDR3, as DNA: TGTGCCAGCAGCTTTCGAGACACCACTGAAGCTTTCTTT. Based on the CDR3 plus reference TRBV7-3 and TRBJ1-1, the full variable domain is GAGVSQTPSNKVTEKGKYVELRCDPISGHTALYWYRQSLGQGPEFLIYFQGTGAADDSGLPNDRFFAVRPEGSVSTLKIQRTERGDSAVYLCASSFRDTTEAFFGQGTRLTVV.

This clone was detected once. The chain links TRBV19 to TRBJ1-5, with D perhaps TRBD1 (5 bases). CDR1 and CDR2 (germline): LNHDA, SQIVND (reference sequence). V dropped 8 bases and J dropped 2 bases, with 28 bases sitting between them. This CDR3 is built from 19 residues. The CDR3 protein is CASGRGGDPSRGGNQPQHF. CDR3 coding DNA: TGTGCCAGTGGACGGGGGGGGGACCCCTCAAGGGGAGGCAATCAGCCCCAGCATTTT.

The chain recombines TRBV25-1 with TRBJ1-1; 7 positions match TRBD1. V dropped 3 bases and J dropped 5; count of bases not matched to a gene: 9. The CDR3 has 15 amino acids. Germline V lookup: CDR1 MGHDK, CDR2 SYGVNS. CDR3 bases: TGTGCCAGCAGTGAGAACGCAGGGGGATGGACTGAAGCTTTCTTT. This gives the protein CASSENAGGWTEAFF.

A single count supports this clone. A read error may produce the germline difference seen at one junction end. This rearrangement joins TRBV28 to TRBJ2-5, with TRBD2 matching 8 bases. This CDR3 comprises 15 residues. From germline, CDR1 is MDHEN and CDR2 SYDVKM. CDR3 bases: TGTGCCGGCAGACCCGGGACTAGTAGGGAAGAGACCCAGTACTTC. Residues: CAGRPGTSREETQYF.

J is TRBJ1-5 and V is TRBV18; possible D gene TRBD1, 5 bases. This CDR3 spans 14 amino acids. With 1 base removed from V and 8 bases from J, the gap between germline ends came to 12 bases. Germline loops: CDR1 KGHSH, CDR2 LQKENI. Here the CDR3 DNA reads TGTGCCAGCTCACCACGGGGCTCTTCGGAGCCCCAGCATTTT. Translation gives CASSPRGSSEPQHF.

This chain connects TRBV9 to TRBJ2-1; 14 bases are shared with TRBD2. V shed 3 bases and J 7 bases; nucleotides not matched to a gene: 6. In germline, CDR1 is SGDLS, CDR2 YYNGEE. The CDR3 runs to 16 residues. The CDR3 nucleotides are TGTGCCAGCAGCGGCGGACTAGCGGGAGGATTTAATGAGCAGTTCTTC. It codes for CASSGGLAGGFNEQFF.

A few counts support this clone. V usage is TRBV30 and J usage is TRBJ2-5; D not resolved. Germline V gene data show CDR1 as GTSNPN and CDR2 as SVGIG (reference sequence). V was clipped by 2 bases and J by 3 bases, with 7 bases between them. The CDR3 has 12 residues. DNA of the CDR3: TGTGCCTGGAGTCTAGTAGAAGAGACCCAGTACTTC. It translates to CAWSLVEETQYF.

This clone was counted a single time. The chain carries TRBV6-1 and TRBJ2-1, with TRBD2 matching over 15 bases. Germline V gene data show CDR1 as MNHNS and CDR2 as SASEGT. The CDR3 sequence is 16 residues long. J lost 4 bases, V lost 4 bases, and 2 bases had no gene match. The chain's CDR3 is CASSGGLAGGYNEQFF. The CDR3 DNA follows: TGTGCCAGCAGTGGCGGACTAGCGGGAGGGTACAATGAGCAGTTCTTC.

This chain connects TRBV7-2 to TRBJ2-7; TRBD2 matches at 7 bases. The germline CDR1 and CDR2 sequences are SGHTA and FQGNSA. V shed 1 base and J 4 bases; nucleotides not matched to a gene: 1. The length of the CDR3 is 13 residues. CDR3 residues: CASSLGRGYEQYF. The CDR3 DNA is TGTGCCAGCAGCTTAGGGCGGGGGTACGAGCAGTACTTC.

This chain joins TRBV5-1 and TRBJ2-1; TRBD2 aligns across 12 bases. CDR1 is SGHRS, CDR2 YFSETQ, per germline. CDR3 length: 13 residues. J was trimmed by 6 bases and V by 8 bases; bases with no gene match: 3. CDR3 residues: CASGTSGFNEQFF. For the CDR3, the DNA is TGCGCCAGTGGGACTAGCGGGTTCAATGAGCAGTTCTTC.

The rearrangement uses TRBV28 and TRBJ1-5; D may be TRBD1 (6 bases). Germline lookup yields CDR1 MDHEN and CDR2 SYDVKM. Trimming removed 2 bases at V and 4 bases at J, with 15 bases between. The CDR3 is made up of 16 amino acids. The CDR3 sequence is CASSLRVRGGNQPQHF. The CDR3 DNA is TGTGCCAGCAGTTTACGGGTGAGAGGGGGTAATCAGCCCCAGCATTTT.

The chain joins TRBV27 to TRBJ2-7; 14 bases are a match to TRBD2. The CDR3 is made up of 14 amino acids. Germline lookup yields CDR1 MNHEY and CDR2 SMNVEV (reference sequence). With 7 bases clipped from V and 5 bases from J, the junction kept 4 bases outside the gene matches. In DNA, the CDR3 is TGTGCCAGCATGGGGACTAGCGGGAGAGACGAGCAGTACTTC. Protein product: CASMGTSGRDEQYF.